This TCR beta chain derives from a study of blood T cell repertoires in COVID-19. Study information: COVID-19 samples from acute and convalescent phases originated in the United States, Italy and Spain. Sources were T cells, B-cell-depleted T cells, or PBMCs; the material itself was cDNA or gDNA.

The CDR3 is 16 residues long. The V end was cut by 2 bases, the J end by 4 bases, with 17 bases between. Germline CDR1 MNHNS, CDR2 SASEGT. In the authors' methods: Reference gene primer amplification in the assay estimated nucleated cell counts. Clones were read by immunoSEQ multiplex PCR, and TCRdb kept only the in-frame ones, dropping some. D and trimming come from the DNA, and the V and J calls and clone size come from that table. The profile shows 15,000 to 20,000 clones, approximately 78% of them singletons. This receptor was obtained from a man aged 55 to 70 with acute or convalescent COVID-19. The sequenced sample was peripheral blood. V and J are TRBV6-1 and TRBJ1-2, with TRBD1 as a possible D gene (6 bases). The DNA of the CDR3 is TGTGCCAGCAGTGAACGGGCGGACAGCGTGTCCTATGGCTACACCTTC. As protein: CASSERADSVSYGYTF.